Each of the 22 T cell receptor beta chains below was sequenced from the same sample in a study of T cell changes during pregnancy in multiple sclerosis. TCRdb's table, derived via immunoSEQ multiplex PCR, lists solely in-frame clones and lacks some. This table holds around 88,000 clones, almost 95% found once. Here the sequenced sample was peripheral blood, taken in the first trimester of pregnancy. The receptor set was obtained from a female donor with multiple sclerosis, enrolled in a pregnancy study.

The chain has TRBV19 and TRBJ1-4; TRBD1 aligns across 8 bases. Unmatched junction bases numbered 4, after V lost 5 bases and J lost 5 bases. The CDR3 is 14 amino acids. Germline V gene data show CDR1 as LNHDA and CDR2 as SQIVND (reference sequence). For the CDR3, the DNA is TGTGCCAGTAGTCCGGACAGGGCAAATGAAAAACTGTTTTTT. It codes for CASSPDRANEKLFF.

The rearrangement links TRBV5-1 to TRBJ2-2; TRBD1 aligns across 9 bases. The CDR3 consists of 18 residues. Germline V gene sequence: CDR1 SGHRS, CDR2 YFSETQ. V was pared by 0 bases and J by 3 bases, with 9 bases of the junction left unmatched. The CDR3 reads CASSLVIGQGFDTGELFF. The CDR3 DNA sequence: TGCGCCAGCAGCTTGGTTATAGGACAGGGGTTTGACACCGGGGAGCTGTTTTTT.

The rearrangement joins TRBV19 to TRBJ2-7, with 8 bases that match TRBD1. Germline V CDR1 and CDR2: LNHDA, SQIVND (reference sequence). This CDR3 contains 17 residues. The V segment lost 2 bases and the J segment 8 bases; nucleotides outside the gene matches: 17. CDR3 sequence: CASSIQGAKFPYDKQYF. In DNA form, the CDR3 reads TGTGCCAGTAGTATACAGGGGGCGAAGTTCCCTTACGATAAGCAGTACTTC.

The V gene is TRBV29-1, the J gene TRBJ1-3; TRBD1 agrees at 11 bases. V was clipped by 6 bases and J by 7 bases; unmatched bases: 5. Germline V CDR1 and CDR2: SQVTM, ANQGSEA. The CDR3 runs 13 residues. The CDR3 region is CSVEDRGRNTIYF. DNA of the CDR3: TGCAGCGTAGAGGACAGGGGGCGTAACACCATATATTTT. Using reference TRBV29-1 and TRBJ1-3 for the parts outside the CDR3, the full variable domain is SAVISQKPSRDICQRGTSLTIQCQVDSQVTMMFWYRQQPGQSLTLIATANQGSEATYESGFVIDKFPISRPNLTFSTLTVSNMSPEDSSIYLCSVEDRGRNTIYFGEGSWLTVV.

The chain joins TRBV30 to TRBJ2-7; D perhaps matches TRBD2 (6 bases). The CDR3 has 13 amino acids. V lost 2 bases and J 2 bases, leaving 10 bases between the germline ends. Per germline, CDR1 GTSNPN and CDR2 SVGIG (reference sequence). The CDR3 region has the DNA TGTGCCTGGAGTAAAGCGGGCCCCTACGAGCAGTACTTC. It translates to CAWSKAGPYEQYF.

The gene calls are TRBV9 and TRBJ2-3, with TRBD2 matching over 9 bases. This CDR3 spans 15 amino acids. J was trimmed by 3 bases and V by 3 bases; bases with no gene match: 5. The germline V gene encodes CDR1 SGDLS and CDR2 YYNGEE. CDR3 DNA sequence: TGTGCCAGCAGCGGTAGCGGGAGTAGGACAGATACGCAGTATTTT. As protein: CASSGSGSRTDTQYF. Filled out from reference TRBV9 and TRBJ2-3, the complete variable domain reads DSGVTQTPKHLITATGQRVTLRCSPRSGDLSVYWYQQSLDQGLQFLIQYYNGEERAKGNILERFSAQQFPDLHSELNLSSLELGDSALYFCASSGSGSRTDTQYFGPGTRLTVL.

The CDR3 DNA sequence: TGTGCCAGCAGTGGACAGGACTATGGCTACACCTTC. Its protein product is CASSGQDYGYTF. The V gene is TRBV11-1, the J gene TRBJ1-2, with 7 bases aligning to TRBD1. Germline V gives CDR1 SGHAT, CDR2 FQDESV (reference sequence). Trimming cost V 6 bases and J 3 bases; bases outside gene matches: 1. The CDR3 has 12 residues.

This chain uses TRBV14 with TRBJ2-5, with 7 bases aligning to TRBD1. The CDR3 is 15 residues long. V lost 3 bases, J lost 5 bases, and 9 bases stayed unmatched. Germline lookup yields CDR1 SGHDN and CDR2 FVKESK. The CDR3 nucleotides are TGTGCCAGCAGCCATAAACAGGGGCCGCGGGAGACCCAGTACTTC. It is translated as CASSHKQGPRETQYF.

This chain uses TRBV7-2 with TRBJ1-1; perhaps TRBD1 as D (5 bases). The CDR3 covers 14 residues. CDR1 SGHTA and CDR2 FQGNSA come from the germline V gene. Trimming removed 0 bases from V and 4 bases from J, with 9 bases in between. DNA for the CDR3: TGTGCCAGCAGCTTAGCGGACATTGTCACTGAAGCTTTCTTT. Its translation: CASSLADIVTEAFF.

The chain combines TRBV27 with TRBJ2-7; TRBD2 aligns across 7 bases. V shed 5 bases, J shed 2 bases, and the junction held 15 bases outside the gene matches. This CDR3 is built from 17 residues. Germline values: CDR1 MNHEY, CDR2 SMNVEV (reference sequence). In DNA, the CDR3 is TGTGCCAGCAGTAGATACATCGGGGACGGGGGGACCTACGAGCAGTACTTC. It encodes CASSRYIGDGGTYEQYF.

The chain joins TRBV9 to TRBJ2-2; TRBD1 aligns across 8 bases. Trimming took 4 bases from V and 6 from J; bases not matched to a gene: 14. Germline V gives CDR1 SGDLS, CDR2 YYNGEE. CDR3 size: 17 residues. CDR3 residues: CASSPYSRQGASGELFF. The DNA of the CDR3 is TGTGCCAGCAGCCCCTACAGTCGCCAGGGGGCCTCCGGGGAGCTGTTTTTT.

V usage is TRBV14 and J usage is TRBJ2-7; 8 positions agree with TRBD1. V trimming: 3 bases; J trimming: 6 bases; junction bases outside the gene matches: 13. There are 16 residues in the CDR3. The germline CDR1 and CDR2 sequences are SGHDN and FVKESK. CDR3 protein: CASSQWSVGQGAEQYF. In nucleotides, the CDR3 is TGTGCCAGCAGCCAGTGGTCAGTTGGACAGGGTGCCGAGCAGTACTTC.

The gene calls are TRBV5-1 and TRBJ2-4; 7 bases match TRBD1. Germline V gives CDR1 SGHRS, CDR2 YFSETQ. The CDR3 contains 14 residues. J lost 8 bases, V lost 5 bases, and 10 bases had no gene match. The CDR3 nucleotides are TGCGCCAGCAGACTGACGGACAGGAGAGACATTCAGTACTTC. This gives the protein CASRLTDRRDIQYF.

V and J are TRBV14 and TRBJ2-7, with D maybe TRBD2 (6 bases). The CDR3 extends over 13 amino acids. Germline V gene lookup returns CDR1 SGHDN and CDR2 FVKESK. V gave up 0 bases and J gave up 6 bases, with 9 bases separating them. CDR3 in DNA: TGTGCCAGCAGCCAAGATCTGGGGGGCGAGCAGTACTTC. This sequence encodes CASSQDLGGEQYF. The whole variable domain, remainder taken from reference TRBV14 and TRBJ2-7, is EAGVTQFPSHSVIEKGQTVTLRCDPISGHDNLYWYRRVMGKEIKFLLHFVKESKQDESGMPNNRFLAERTGGTYSTLKVQPAELEDSGVYFCASSQDLGGEQYFGPGTRLTVT.

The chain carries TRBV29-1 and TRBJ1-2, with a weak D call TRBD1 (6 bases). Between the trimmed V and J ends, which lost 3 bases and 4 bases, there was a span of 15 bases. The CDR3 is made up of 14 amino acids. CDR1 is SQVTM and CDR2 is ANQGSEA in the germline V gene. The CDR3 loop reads CSVEGATVPYGYTF. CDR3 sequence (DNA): TGCAGCGTTGAGGGGGCTACAGTGCCCTATGGCTACACCTTC.

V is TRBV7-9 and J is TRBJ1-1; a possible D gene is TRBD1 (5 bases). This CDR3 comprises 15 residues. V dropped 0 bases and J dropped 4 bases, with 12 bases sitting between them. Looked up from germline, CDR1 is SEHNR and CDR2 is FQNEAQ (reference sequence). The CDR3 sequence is CASSLAGLRTTEAFF. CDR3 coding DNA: TGTGCCAGCAGCTTAGCGGGGCTTCGGACCACTGAAGCTTTCTTT.

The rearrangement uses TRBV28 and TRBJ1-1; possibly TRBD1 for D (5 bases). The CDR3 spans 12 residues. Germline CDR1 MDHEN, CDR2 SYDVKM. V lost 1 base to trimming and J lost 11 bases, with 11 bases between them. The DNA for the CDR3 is TGTGCCAGCAGTTTATCCCCCGGGGGGGCTTTCTTT. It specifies CASSLSPGGAFF.

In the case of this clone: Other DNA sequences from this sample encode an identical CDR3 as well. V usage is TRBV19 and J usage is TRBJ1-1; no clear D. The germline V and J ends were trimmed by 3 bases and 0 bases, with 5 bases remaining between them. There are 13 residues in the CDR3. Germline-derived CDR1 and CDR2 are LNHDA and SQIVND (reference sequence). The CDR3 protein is CASSIGVNTEAFF. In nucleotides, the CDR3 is TGTGCCAGTAGTATCGGGGTGAACACTGAAGCTTTCTTT. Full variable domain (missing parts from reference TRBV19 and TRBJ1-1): DGGITQSPKYLFRKEGQNVTLSCEQNLNHDAMYWYRQDPGQGLRLIYYSQIVNDFQKGDIAEGYSVSREKKESFPLTVTSAQKNPTAFYLCASSIGVNTEAFFGQGTRLTVV.

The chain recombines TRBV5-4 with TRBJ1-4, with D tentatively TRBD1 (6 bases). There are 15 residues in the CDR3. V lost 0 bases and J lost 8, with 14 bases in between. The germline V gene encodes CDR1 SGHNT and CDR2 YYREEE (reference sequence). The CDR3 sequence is CASSLGGRGDEKLFF. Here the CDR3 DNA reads TGTGCCAGCAGCTTGGGTGGCAGGGGAGACGAAAAACTGTTTTTT.

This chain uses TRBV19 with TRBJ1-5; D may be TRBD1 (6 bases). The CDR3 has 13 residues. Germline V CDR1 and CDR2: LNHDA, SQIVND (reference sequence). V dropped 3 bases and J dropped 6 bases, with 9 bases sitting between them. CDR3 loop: CASSIGRGQPQHF. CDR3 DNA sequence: TGTGCCAGTAGTATTGGCAGGGGTCAGCCCCAGCATTTT.

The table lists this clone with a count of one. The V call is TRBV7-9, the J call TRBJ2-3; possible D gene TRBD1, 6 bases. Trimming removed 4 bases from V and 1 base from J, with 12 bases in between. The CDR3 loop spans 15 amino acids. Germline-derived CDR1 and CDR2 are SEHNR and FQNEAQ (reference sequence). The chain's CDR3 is CASSSLGGGTDTQYF. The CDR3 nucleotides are TGTGCCAGCAGCTCCCTAGGGGGAGGCACAGATACGCAGTATTTT.

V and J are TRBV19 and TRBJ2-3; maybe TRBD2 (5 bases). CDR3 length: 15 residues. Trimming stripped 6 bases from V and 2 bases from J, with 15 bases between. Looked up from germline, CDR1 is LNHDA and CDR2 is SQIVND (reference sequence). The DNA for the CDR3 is TGTGCCAGTAGGGGTCGGACTCTTAACACAGATACGCAGTATTTT. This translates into CASRGRTLNTDTQYF. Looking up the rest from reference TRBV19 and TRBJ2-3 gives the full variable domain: DGGITQSPKYLFRKEGQNVTLSCEQNLNHDAMYWYRQDPGQGLRLIYYSQIVNDFQKGDIAEGYSVSREKKESFPLTVTSAQKNPTAFYLCASRGRTLNTDTQYFGPGTRLTVL.